What follows are 20 T cell receptor beta chains derived from one specimen sequenced in a study of shared clonotypes between healthy human individuals. Some clones are missing from TCRdb's copy, which holds only in-frame ones; the method was immunoSEQ multiplex PCR. The table lists 2 million or so clones, about 95% of them singletons, with around 1.1% in the top ten. In the naive CD8 group, cells lacked CD45RO and were positively selected for CCR7, so terminally differentiated effector memory CD45RA+ cells were left out. The sample taken for sequencing was naive CD8+ T cells sorted from blood. All receptors derive from a young man in good health.

On this clone itself: At one end, the junction sequence differs from germline, possibly due to a read error. The V gene is TRBV27, the J gene TRBJ1-6; 8 bases match TRBD1. Looked up from germline, CDR1 is MNHEY and CDR2 is SMNVEV (reference sequence). This CDR3 has 14 residues. In DNA form, the CDR3 reads TGTGCCAGCACTTTAACAGGGGGAGGTTCACCCCTCCACTTT. Protein: CASTLTGGGSPLHF.

The chain is built from TRBV7-8 and TRBJ2-7; TRBD2 matches 12 bases. CDR1 is SGHVS, CDR2 FQNEAQ, per germline. The CDR3 has 15 residues. J gave up 3 bases and V 5 bases, and 5 bases lay outside the gene matches. CDR3 nucleotide sequence: TGTGCCAGCAGCACTAGGACTAGCGGGAACTACGAGCAGTACTTC. It encodes CASSTRTSGNYEQYF.

This chain links TRBV7-9 with TRBJ2-7; tentative D call: TRBD2 (5 bases). There are 13 residues in the CDR3. Germline CDR1 is SEHNR and CDR2 is FQNEAQ (reference sequence). V was trimmed by 8 bases and J by 2 bases, leaving 13 bases between them. The CDR3 reads CASESGNPYEQYF. The CDR3 DNA follows: TGTGCCAGCGAGAGCGGTAACCCCTACGAGCAGTACTTC.

The chain links TRBV9 to TRBJ2-1; 12 positions match TRBD2. J was trimmed by 9 bases and V by 5 bases; bases with no gene match: 12. The CDR3 length is 16 residues. Germline loops: CDR1 SGDLS, CDR2 YYNGEE. CDR3 sequence: CASSPGLAGWQGEQFF. The CDR3 region has the DNA TGTGCCAGCAGTCCGGGACTAGCGGGCTGGCAAGGTGAGCAGTTCTTC.

This sequence joins TRBV29-1 and TRBJ2-5; D is unresolved. Germline assignment: CDR1 SQVTM and CDR2 ANQGSEA. CDR3 size: 17 residues. Trimming removed 3 bases at V and 5 bases at J, with 25 bases between. CDR3 nucleotides: TGCAGCGTTGAGGTAGTGACCGGTCTCTCAGTACAGGAGACCCAGTACTTC. The encoded protein is CSVEVVTGLSVQETQYF. The complete variable domain, with remaining parts taken from reference TRBV29-1 and TRBJ2-5, reads SAVISQKPSRDICQRGTSLTIQCQVDSQVTMMFWYRQQPGQSLTLIATANQGSEATYESGFVIDKFPISRPNLTFSTLTVSNMSPEDSSIYLCSVEVVTGLSVQETQYFGPGTRLLVL.

This chain uses TRBV5-6 with TRBJ2-7; maybe TRBD1 (5 bases). Germline V gene data show CDR1 as SGHDT and CDR2 as YYEEEE. The ends were cut back, 2 bases at V and 3 bases at J, with 9 bases in the middle. There are 13 residues in the CDR3. CDR3 in amino acids: CASSFRQRYEQYF. CDR3 sequence (DNA): TGTGCCAGCAGCTTCAGACAGCGCTACGAGCAGTACTTC.

The chain couples TRBV10-2 to TRBJ2-7; D not certain. Per germline, CDR1 WSHSY and CDR2 SAAADI. Trimming left V 2 bases short and J 2 bases short, with 10 bases between. The CDR3 has 14 residues. The CDR3 region has the DNA TGCGCCAGCAGTGAGGGGGAAAATCCCTACGAGCAGTACTTC. This gives the protein CASSEGENPYEQYF.

V gene TRBV7-3 combines with J gene TRBJ2-7, with a possible D match to TRBD2 (6 bases). CDR3 length: 14 residues. V was trimmed by 1 base and J by 7 bases, leaving 14 bases between them. Germline-derived CDR1 and CDR2 are SGHTA and FQGTGA. The CDR3: CASSLNGVAGEQYF. CDR3 in DNA: TGTGCCAGCAGCTTAAACGGGGTTGCGGGGGAGCAGTACTTC. Based on the CDR3 plus reference TRBV7-3 and TRBJ2-7, the full variable domain is GAGVSQTPSNKVTEKGKYVELRCDPISGHTALYWYRQSLGQGPEFLIYFQGTGAADDSGLPNDRFFAVRPEGSVSTLKIQRTERGDSAVYLCASSLNGVAGEQYFGPGTRLTVT.

J is TRBJ2-2 and V is TRBV5-4; possibly TRBD1 for D (6 bases). CDR3 length: 17 residues. V lost 1 base, J lost 2 bases, and 15 bases lay in between. Germline loops: CDR1 SGHNT, CDR2 YYREEE (reference sequence). The CDR3: CASSLRSGTPNTGELFF. DNA for the CDR3: TGTGCCAGCAGCTTGAGATCCGGGACACCCAACACCGGGGAGCTGTTTTTT.

The chain combines TRBV28 with TRBJ1-6; 8 bases line up with TRBD1. The CDR3 spans 15 residues. The ends lost 8 bases at V and 3 bases at J; junction bases unmatched: 6. CDR1 is MDHEN and CDR2 is SYDVKM in the germline V gene. Here the CDR3 reads CASVGQGNYNSPLHF. In DNA form, the CDR3 reads TGTGCCAGCGTAGGACAGGGCAACTATAATTCACCCCTCCACTTT. The full variable domain, completed using reference TRBV28 and TRBJ1-6, is DVKVTQSSRYLVKRTGEKVFLECVQDMDHENMFWYRQDPGLGLRLIYFSYDVKMKEKGDIPEGYSVSREKKERFSLILESASTNQTSMYLCASVGQGNYNSPLHFGNGTRLTVT.

The chain recombines TRBV13 with TRBJ2-5; TRBD1 matches at 10 bases. V lost 4 bases to trimming and J lost 2 bases; unmatched junction nucleotides: 4. CDR1 and CDR2 (germline): PRHDT, FYEKMQ (reference sequence). CDR3 length: 15 residues. CDR3 sequence reads: CASSSLDRGQETQYF. CDR3 nucleotides: TGTGCCAGCAGCTCACTGGACAGGGGGCAAGAGACCCAGTACTTC.

This rearrangement joins TRBV13 to TRBJ2-1, with 8 bases aligning to TRBD2. Trimming at V came to 0 bases and at J to 9 bases, leaving 7 bases not matched to a gene. The CDR3 runs to 15 residues. The germline CDR1 and CDR2 sequences are PRHDT and FYEKMQ (reference sequence). DNA of the CDR3: TGTGCCAGCAGCTTAGGTGTGGGACTAGAGGCTGAGCAGTTCTTC. This codes for CASSLGVGLEAEQFF.

V is TRBV5-4 and J is TRBJ1-2, with D unclear. Germline-derived CDR1 and CDR2 are SGHNT and YYREEE (reference sequence). The CDR3 length is 18 residues. V was shortened by 0 bases and J by 6 bases, with 24 bases between the two germline ends. CDR3 amino acids: CASSLGVELYEHSNGYTF. The CDR3 DNA is TGTGCCAGCAGCTTGGGTGTGGAACTATACGAACATAGTAATGGCTACACCTTC.

CDR3 loop: CASSQKLAGGTGELFF. CDR3 nucleotide sequence: TGCGCCAGCAGCCAGAAACTAGCGGGAGGAACCGGGGAGCTGTTTTTT. The chain uses TRBV4-1 and TRBJ2-2; 12 bases line up with TRBD2. This CDR3 is 16 amino acids long. CDR1 and CDR2 from the germline V gene are MGHRA and YSYEKL. Trimming cost V 3 bases and J 5 bases; bases outside gene matches: 4.

The gene calls are TRBV25-1 and TRBJ1-6; TRBD1 is a possible D gene (5 bases). V was cut by 6 bases and J by 6 bases, with 18 bases left in between. The CDR3 is 16 amino acids. CDR1 is MGHDK, CDR2 SYGVNS, per germline. The CDR3 nucleotides read TGTGCCAGCAGCAACCAGGGTACCTGGAGTAATTCACCCCTCCACTTT. It encodes CASSNQGTWSNSPLHF.

The gene calls are TRBV10-3 and TRBJ1-1, with D possibly being TRBD1 (5 bases). The CDR3 loop spans 14 amino acids. Trimming removed 3 bases at V and 4 bases at J, with 12 bases between. Germline assignment: CDR1 ENHRY and CDR2 SYGVKD. CDR3 protein: CAISEALRGTEAFF. The CDR3 nucleotides read TGTGCCATCAGTGAAGCTTTGAGGGGCACTGAAGCTTTCTTT.

Concerning this clone itself: A junction end diverges from the germline sequence, so it may reflect a read error. V and J are TRBV7-7 and TRBJ2-7; 8 positions match TRBD1. The germline CDR1 and CDR2 sequences are SSHAT and FNYEAQ (reference sequence). The length of the CDR3 is 13 residues. The CDR3 sequence: CASSPTGVYEQYF. CDR3 nucleotide sequence: TGTGCTAGCAGCCCGACAGGGGTCTACGAGCAGTACTTC. Supplemented by reference TRBV7-7 and TRBJ2-7, the full variable domain reads GAGVSQSPRYKVTKRGQDVTLRCDPISSHATLYWYQQALGQGPEFLTYFNYEAQPDKSGLPSDRFSAERPEGSISTLTIQRTEQRDSAMYRCASSPTGVYEQYFGPGTRLTVT.

This clone was seen once. This specimen includes other DNA sequences encoding the same CDR3. This rearrangement joins TRBV7-6 to TRBJ2-1, with D perhaps matching TRBD1 or TRBD2 (5 bases each). This CDR3 has 13 residues. The germline V and J ends were trimmed by 4 bases and 5 bases, with 9 bases remaining between them. Germline V CDR1 and CDR2: SGHVS, FNYEAQ. CDR3 region: CASSSGLHNEQFF. CDR3 nucleotide sequence: TGTGCCAGCAGCTCGGGGCTACACAATGAGCAGTTCTTC.

The rearrangement links TRBV6-1 to TRBJ1-1; D is unclear. The CDR3 extends over 14 amino acids. V gave up 2 bases and J gave up 3 bases, with 10 bases separating them. Germline CDR1 reads MNHNS; CDR2 reads SASEGT. The CDR3: CASSELAWDTEAFF. The CDR3 DNA reads TGTGCCAGCAGTGAATTGGCGTGGGACACTGAAGCTTTCTTT.

The V call is TRBV14, the J call TRBJ2-7, with 10 nucleotides matching TRBD2. This CDR3 region has 14 residues. With 4 bases clipped from V and 5 bases from J, the junction kept 5 bases outside the gene matches. Germline CDR1 reads SGHDN; CDR2 reads FVKESK. For the CDR3, the DNA is TGTGCCAGCAGCCGGCTAGCGGGAGCCCACGAGCAGTACTTC. It yields the protein CASSRLAGAHEQYF.